The clone carrying this T cell receptor (beta chain) showed up many times. What it binds is unknown. The germline V and J ends were trimmed by 8 bases and 2 bases, with 31 bases remaining between them. CDR3 length: 19 residues. Germline V gene sequence: CDR1 WSHSY, CDR2 SAAADI. RNA transcripts served as the template for amplifying TCR beta CDR3 regions. When the TCR CDR3 underwent first-round RT-PCR, the HTBI primer set was used. One entry per CDR3 protein results from TCRdb running MiXCR on the multiplex PCR reads. The sample shows some 510,000 distinct CDR3 sequences, roughly 20% of them seen only once. This entry is derived from a study of T cells in Graves' hyperthyroidism and ophthalmopathy. Study as a whole: The authors collected peripheral blood at initial diagnosis, before any treatment. Regarding the study as a whole: Through a model of 13 V-J features, ophthalmopathy was separated from stable hyperthyroidism. Appearing also in blood were most of the thyroid clonotypes expanded above 0.001.

The sample was blood. This clonotype was obtained from a man younger than 35 with Graves' hyperthyroidism. The chain is built from TRBV10-2 and TRBJ2-7, with D possibly being TRBD1 (7 bases). The DNA for the CDR3 is TGCGCCAGCGAAGGGGTCGAGACAGGGTCCCGCGGGGCGACCTACGAGCAGTACTTC. Its protein is CASEGVETGSRGATYEQYF.